The T cell receptor (beta chain) under discussion was sequenced for a study of chemoradiotherapy in HPV16-positive cancers. Study-level background: Functional T-cell assays on a couple of HPV16-positive patients' cells defined candidate HPV-specific clones and common TCR motifs.

The length of the CDR3 is 14 residues. Germline V gene sequence: CDR1 SGHRS, CDR2 YFSETQ. The V and J ends lost 2 bases and 4 bases respectively, with 13 bases between them. Data came from immunoSEQ multiplex PCR; TCRdb stores just in-frame clones and leaves some out. The repertoire holds about 1,300 clones, with roughly 80% as singletons. About this clone: Its matching antigen is unknown.

Regarding the study as a whole: HPV-responsive T-cell expansion during chemoradiotherapy was linked to improved recurrence-free survival in HPV16-positive patients. During treatment, candidate HPV-specific clones and E7-related motifs expanded in tumor.

Sequenced here: tumor tissue, sampled from a patient who underwent chemoradiotherapy. The J gene is TRBJ2-7, the V gene TRBV5-1, with D possibly matching TRBD1 (6 bases). The receptor was isolated from a human donor with HPV-associated anogenital cancer. CDR3 bases: TGCGCCAGCAGCTTCCAGGGGTTTCCGTACGAGCAGTACTTC. It translates to CASSFQGFPYEQYF.